Listed below are T cell receptor beta chains from one sample, sequenced in a study of a mutant IDH1 vaccine in newly diagnosed glioma. Profiling relied on immunoSEQ multiplex PCR, and the TCRdb table lists in-frame clones only, not all of them. The sample has 95,000 to 100,000 clones; about 87% are singletons. The source was PBMCs, collected from a glioma patient treated with radiotherapy, temozolomide or both. The receptors shown here come from a woman between 50 and 59 years old with glioma. The CDR3 runs from the conserved cysteine through the conserved F or W. Fields, in order: D gene, V gene, J gene, clone size, CDR3 DNA, CDR3 protein. D genes are given only for firm matches. A clone size is listed for some rows: how often the clone was seen (once, few, many), or a class if it is expanded.

D: NA; V: TRBV6-5; J: TRBJ2-1; size: NA; DNA: TGTGCCGGCAGCCAACTCACCAGGACCAATGAGCAGTTCTTC; CDR3: CAGSQLTRTNEQFF
D: NA; V: TRBV5-6; J: TRBJ2-3; size: NA; DNA: TGTGCCAGCAGCCTTAGGGCTCCCAAAAGCACAGATACGCAGTATTTT; CDR3: CASSLRAPKSTDTQYF
D: NA; V: TRBV18; J: TRBJ1-1; size: NA; DNA: TGTGCCAGCTCCCCCATCCCACCCGCCCAGAACACTGAAGCTTTCTTT; CDR3: CASSPIPPAQNTEAFF
D: NA; V: TRBV5-1; J: TRBJ2-1; size: NA; DNA: TGCGCCAGCAGCTTGGTAGGTGGGAGCTCCTACAATGAGCAGTTCTTC; CDR3: CASSLVGGSSYNEQFF
D: TRBD2; V: TRBV18; J: TRBJ2-5; size: NA; DNA: TGTGCCAGCTCACCCCGGACTAGCGGGAGGGGAGAGACCCAGTACTTC; CDR3: CASSPRTSGRGETQYF
D: NA; V: TRBV7-9; J: TRBJ2-1; size: NA; DNA: TGTGCCAGCAGCTTACCTTGGGGAAGCTACAATGAGCAGTTCTTC; CDR3: CASSLPWGSYNEQFF
D: TRBD1; V: TRBV18; J: TRBJ1-5; size: NA; DNA: TGTGCCAGCTCACCACAATCCGGGACAGGGCGGACTCAGCCCCAGCATTTT; CDR3: CASSPQSGTGRTQPQHF
D: NA; V: TRBV30; J: TRBJ1-2; size: NA; DNA: TGTGCCTGGAGTGCCAACCGGGCAGGGACTAACTATGGCTACACCTTC; CDR3: CAWSANRAGTNYGYTF
D: NA; V: TRBV4-1; J: TRBJ2-5; size: NA; DNA: TGCGCCAGCAGCCAAGGAGGTCGGGAAGGAGGGGAGACCCAGTACTTC; CDR3: CASSQGGREGGETQYF
D: TRBD1; V: TRBV5-1; J: TRBJ1-1; size: NA; DNA: TGCGCCAGCAGACAGAGAACAGGGGAGAACACTGAAGCTTTCTTT; CDR3: CASRQRTGENTEAFF
D: NA; V: TRBV7-9; J: TRBJ2-5; size: NA; DNA: TGTGCCAGCAGCTTAACCGGGGGGCGCGGGGAGACCCAGTACTTC; CDR3: CASSLTGGRGETQYF
D: NA; V: TRBV10-3; J: TRBJ2-1; size: NA; DNA: TGTGCCATCAGTGAGCCGGGACGCTACAATGAGCAGTTCTTC; CDR3: CAISEPGRYNEQFF
D: NA; V: TRBV15; J: TRBJ2-1; size: NA; DNA: TGTGCCACCAGCACTAGGCCGTCATCCTCCTACAATGAGCAGTTCTTC; CDR3: CATSTRPSSSYNEQFF
D: NA; V: TRBV27; J: TRBJ2-7; size: NA; DNA: TGTGCCAGCAGGACGTCGACAGGCTCACCCTACGAGCAGTACTTC; CDR3: CASRTSTGSPYEQYF
D: NA; V: TRBV14; J: TRBJ2-3; size: NA; DNA: TGTGCCAGCAGCCGTACAGGCGCTTGGGCTAGGATCACAGATACGCAGTATTTT; CDR3: CASSRTGAWARITDTQYF
D: NA; V: TRBV5-1; J: TRBJ1-1; size: NA; DNA: TGCGCCAGCAGCACCGGACCGAACACTGAAGCTTTCTTT; CDR3: CASSTGPNTEAFF
D: TRBD1; V: TRBV9; J: TRBJ1-1; size: NA; DNA: TGTGCCAGCAGCTTCGGACAGGGGAACACTGAAGCTTTCTTT; CDR3: CASSFGQGNTEAFF
D: NA; V: TRBV29-1; J: TRBJ1-2; size: NA; DNA: TGCAGCGTTCAAACAGGGAGGGCCTATGGCTACACCTTC; CDR3: CSVQTGRAYGYTF
D: NA; V: TRBV25-1; J: TRBJ2-7; size: NA; DNA: TGTGCCAGCAGTGAATCGTTAAACGACTACGAGCAGTACTTC; CDR3: CASSESLNDYEQYF
D: TRBD1; V: TRBV7-6; J: TRBJ2-7; size: NA; DNA: TGTGCCAGCAGCTTCCGACAGGGTTCCTACGAGCAGTACTTC; CDR3: CASSFRQGSYEQYF
D: NA; V: TRBV5-6; J: TRBJ1-1; size: NA; DNA: TGTGCCAGCAGCTTGGGGGCGGGGGGACTGATGAACACTGAAGCTTTCTTT; CDR3: CASSLGAGGLMNTEAFF
D: NA; V: TRBV9; J: TRBJ2-7; size: once; DNA: TGTGCCAGCAGCGTAGGTACTGGGGCAATTCCCACGGAGGAGCAGTACTTC; CDR3: CASSVGTGAIPTEEQYF